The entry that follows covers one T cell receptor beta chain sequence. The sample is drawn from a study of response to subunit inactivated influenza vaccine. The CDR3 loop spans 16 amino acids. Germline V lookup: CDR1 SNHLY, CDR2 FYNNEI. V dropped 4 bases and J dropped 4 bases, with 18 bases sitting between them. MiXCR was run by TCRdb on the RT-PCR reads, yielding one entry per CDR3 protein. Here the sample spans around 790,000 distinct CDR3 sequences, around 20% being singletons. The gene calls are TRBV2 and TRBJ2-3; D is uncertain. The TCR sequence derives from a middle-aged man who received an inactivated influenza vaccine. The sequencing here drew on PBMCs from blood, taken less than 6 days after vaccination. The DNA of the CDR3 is TGTGCCAGCAGTGGACTGGAGTCGTCACGAGCAGATACGCAGTATTTT. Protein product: CASSGLESSRADTQYF.